The 23 T cell receptor beta chains reported below all come from one sample, sequenced in a study of CD8+ T cells in alopecia areata (dated by TCRdb to the late 2010s). The library was made by the immunoSEQ multiplex PCR assay. For TCR sequencing, RNA was extracted from every sample and reverse transcribed into cDNA to serve as template. TCRdb took this table from immuneACCESS and kept in-frame rearrangements with V and J called. Such tables lack part of the clones; where checked against another copy, unresolved V genes explain under half of the gap, and the rest is unexplained. The sample table lists about 82,000 clones, around 54% of them with a count of one. Together, the top ten hold approximately 5.7% of the sample. Sequencing input: NKG2D-high CD8+ T cells sorted from blood. The cell subset or site tag for this specimen amounts to: sorted CD8+ NKG2D-high blood T cells. These receptors all come from a human donor with alopecia areata.

The rearrangement uses TRBV29-1 and TRBJ2-1, with 14 bases fitting TRBD2. CDR1 is SQVTM and CDR2 is ANQGSEA in the germline V gene. V dropped 7 bases and J dropped 0; count of bases not matched to a gene: 14. The CDR3 length is 19 residues. The CDR3 DNA is TGCAGCGCCGGGAGAGGGACTAGCGGGAGTGGGAGCTCCTACAATGAGCAGTTCTTC. Translating gives CSAGRGTSGSGSSYNEQFF.

J is TRBJ1-1 and V is TRBV28, with 7 bases lining up with TRBD1. V was pared by 7 bases and J by 1 base, with 12 bases of the junction left unmatched. The germline V gene has CDR1 MDHEN and CDR2 SYDVKM. The CDR3 runs 16 residues. The CDR3 nucleotides are TGTGCCAGCAATCCCTACACCGGGACAGCGAACACTGAAGCTTTCTTT. Translating gives CASNPYTGTANTEAFF.

This clone was found a few times. This chain links TRBV7-8 with TRBJ2-3, with 8 nucleotides matching TRBD2. The CDR3 is 17 residues long. V lost 5 bases and J lost 2; bases outside the gene matches: 12. CDR1 is SGHVS and CDR2 is FQNEAQ in the germline V gene. The CDR3 here is CASSAKTGLVVTDTQYF. For the CDR3, the DNA is TGTGCCAGCAGCGCTAAGACGGGACTAGTCGTCACAGATACGCAGTATTTT. The full variable domain, completed using reference TRBV7-8 and TRBJ2-3, is GAGVSQSPRYKVAKRGQDVALRCDPISGHVSLFWYQQALGQGPEFLTYFQNEAQLDKSGLPSDRFFAERPEGSVSTLKIQRTQQEDSAVYLCASSAKTGLVVTDTQYFGPGTRLTVL.

The chain recombines TRBV29-1 with TRBJ2-7; perhaps TRBD1 as D (6 bases). Trimming took off 7 bases at V and 5 bases at J, with 15 bases between the two ends. Germline CDR1 is SQVTM and CDR2 is ANQGSEA. The CDR3 length is 12 residues. The CDR3 nucleotides read TGCAGCGCCGAGGGGGAGAGCCACGAGCAGTACTTC. Its protein product is CSAEGESHEQYF.

The gene calls are TRBV10-1 and TRBJ2-2, with 7 bases aligning to TRBD2. J was trimmed by 5 bases and V by 6 bases; bases with no gene match: 12. CDR1 is WNHNN and CDR2 is SYGVQD in the germline V gene (reference sequence). This CDR3 has 16 amino acids. The CDR3 coding sequence is TGCGCCAGCAGCGACCTTAGCGGGCCGACGACCGGGGAGCTGTTTTTT. It yields the protein CASSDLSGPTTGELFF.

Only a few counts were recorded for this clone. J is TRBJ2-1 and V is TRBV29-1; no reliable D call. Germline lookup yields CDR1 SQVTM and CDR2 ANQGSEA. V was shortened by 4 bases and J by 4 bases, with 8 bases between the two germline ends. The CDR3 length is 12 residues. The DNA for the CDR3 is TGCAGCGTTGCCACAGCATACAATGAGCAGTTCTTC. Translating it yields CSVATAYNEQFF.

This clone was detected a few times. The CDR3 spells CSVVTTKTGSTGELFF. The CDR3 nucleotides are TGCAGCGTTGTAACCACCAAAACAGGGTCCACCGGGGAGCTGTTTTTT. The genes are TRBV29-1 and TRBJ2-2; D is possibly TRBD1 (6 bases). This CDR3 contains 16 residues. V lost 4 bases, J lost 4 bases, and 19 bases lay in between. Germline loops: CDR1 SQVTM, CDR2 ANQGSEA.

The chain has TRBV12-5 and TRBJ2-5; TRBD2 matches at 8 bases. Per the germline V gene, CDR1 is LGHNT and CDR2 is FRNRAP. Unmatched junction bases numbered 4, after V lost 5 bases and J lost 5 bases. The CDR3 sequence is 13 residues long. CDR3 nucleotide sequence: TGTGCTAGTGGTATAGCGGGGAGGGAGACCCAGTACTTC. It codes for CASGIAGRETQYF.

The rearrangement links TRBV27 to TRBJ2-1, with 10 positions matching TRBD2. Germline CDR1 and CDR2: MNHEY and SMNVEV (reference sequence). The CDR3 is 17 amino acids. Trimming removed 7 bases from V and 4 bases from J; junction bases left unmatched: 13. The CDR3 region is CASISSGSKIRYNEQFF. CDR3 coding DNA: TGTGCCAGCATTTCTAGCGGGAGTAAAATTAGGTACAATGAGCAGTTCTTC.

V is TRBV27 and J is TRBJ1-5; D remains unclear. In germline, CDR1 is MNHEY, CDR2 SMNVEV (reference sequence). The length of the CDR3 is 17 residues. V was cut by 3 bases and J by 0 bases, with 15 bases left in between. In DNA, the CDR3 is TGTGCCAGCAGTTTGATTGGTTTAGGATATAGCAATCAGCCCCAGCATTTT. As protein: CASSLIGLGYSNQPQHF.

This clone has just a few counts. This chain links TRBV29-1 with TRBJ1-2; D ambiguous. The CDR3 is 12 residues long. V lost 3 bases and J 4 bases, leaving 9 bases between the germline ends. Germline V gives CDR1 SQVTM, CDR2 ANQGSEA. For the CDR3, the DNA is TGCAGCGTTGAGTTGAGTTTCTATGGCTACACCTTC. This sequence encodes CSVELSFYGYTF.

This chain connects TRBV5-6 to TRBJ1-2, with D hard to call. The CDR3 spans 14 residues. The germline V gene encodes CDR1 SGHDT and CDR2 YYEEEE. V was cut by 0 bases and J by 3 bases, with 9 bases left in between. The CDR3 reads CASSLGGQDYGYTF. CDR3 nucleotide sequence: TGTGCCAGCAGCTTGGGAGGGCAGGACTATGGCTACACCTTC.

This clone was found a few times. The V and J genes are TRBV7-9 and TRBJ1-1; D gene unclear. The V gene lost 5 bases and the J gene lost 4 bases, with 14 bases spanning the gap. The CDR3 consists of 14 residues. From germline, CDR1 is SEHNR and CDR2 FQNEAQ (reference sequence). The CDR3 here is CASSPPSVSTEAFF. The DNA of the CDR3 is TGTGCCAGCAGCCCCCCGTCGGTGAGCACTGAAGCTTTCTTT.

V and J are TRBV5-1 and TRBJ2-1; possibly TRBD1 for D (6 bases). V lost 0 bases and J lost 10, with 17 bases in between. Germline CDR1 SGHRS, CDR2 YFSETQ. This CDR3 region has 15 residues. In DNA, the CDR3 is TGCGCCAGCAGCTTGGTACGGGACACCCCCCAGGAGCAGTTCTTC. Its protein product is CASSLVRDTPQEQFF.

This clone was seen a few times. The rearrangement uses TRBV28 and TRBJ2-5; possible D gene TRBD2, 6 bases. The germline CDR1 and CDR2 sequences are MDHEN and SYDVKM. Deletions cut 3 bases from V and 2 bases from J, with 13 bases between. The CDR3 has 15 amino acids. CDR3 in amino acids: CASSFSAGLQETQYF. The CDR3 DNA sequence: TGTGCCAGCAGTTTCTCCGCGGGACTTCAAGAGACCCAGTACTTC.

The chain couples TRBV6-5 to TRBJ2-1; no clear D. CDR1 is MNHEY, CDR2 SVGAGI, per germline. Trimming cost V 6 bases and J 2 bases, with 8 bases left between them. There are 13 residues in the CDR3. The CDR3 sequence is CASRQRPYNEQFF. The DNA of the CDR3 is TGTGCCAGCAGACAGCGCCCCTACAATGAGCAGTTCTTC.

This sequence joins TRBV5-4 and TRBJ2-7; the D is unclear. This CDR3 region has 12 residues. Trimming stripped 2 bases from V and 0 bases from J, with 3 bases between. Per the germline V gene, CDR1 is SGHNT and CDR2 is YYREEE (reference sequence). The CDR3 loop is CASSFSSYEQYF. The CDR3 nucleotides read TGTGCCAGCAGCTTCAGCTCCTACGAGCAGTACTTC.

This clone was seen a handful of times. The rearrangement links TRBV28 to TRBJ1-1; D is unclear. The ends were cut back, 1 base at V and 8 bases at J, with 11 bases in the middle. There are 13 residues in the CDR3. CDR1 and CDR2 from the germline V gene are MDHEN and SYDVKM. CDR3 protein: CASSLSIVSEAFF. The CDR3 bases are TGTGCCAGCAGTTTATCAATAGTGTCAGAAGCTTTCTTT.

The sample holds one count of this clone. The rearrangement joins TRBV18 to TRBJ2-7; 7 positions match TRBD1. J gave up 2 bases and V 1 base, and 2 bases lay outside the gene matches. The length of the CDR3 is 14 residues. The germline CDR1 and CDR2 sequences are KGHSH and LQKENI. The CDR3 region has the DNA TGTGCCAGCTCACCACGGGACAGCCCCTACGAGCAGTACTTC. As protein: CASSPRDSPYEQYF.

This clone was seen just once. This chain connects TRBV9 to TRBJ2-1, with a possible D match to TRBD1 (6 bases). Trimming removed 1 base at V and 4 bases at J, with 12 bases between. Germline assignment: CDR1 SGDLS and CDR2 YYNGEE. This CDR3 region has 15 residues. As DNA, the CDR3 is TGTGCCAGCAGCGTATCCCAGGGGCTATACAATGAGCAGTTCTTC. Translating it yields CASSVSQGLYNEQFF.

The chain couples TRBV25-1 to TRBJ1-1; D ambiguous. Germline CDR1 MGHDK, CDR2 SYGVNS. This CDR3 is built from 14 residues. Trimming cost V 6 bases and J 4 bases, with 15 bases left between them. The CDR3 here is CASSPTAAGTEAFF. CDR3 in DNA: TGTGCCAGCAGCCCGACCGCAGCGGGCACTGAAGCTTTCTTT.

The chain recombines TRBV10-2 with TRBJ1-6; possible D gene TRBD1, 6 bases. Germline CDR1 WSHSY, CDR2 SAAADI. The V end lost 3 bases, the J end lost 9 bases, and 15 bases lay between the germline ends. This CDR3 has 15 residues. In DNA form, the CDR3 reads TGCGCCAGCAGTGAAACGGCAGGGGAGGGTTCACCCCTCCACTTT. Protein sequence: CASSETAGEGSPLHF.

V usage is TRBV4-3 and J usage is TRBJ1-2, with D uncertain. V was pared by 2 bases and J by 7 bases, with 11 bases between. Germline CDR1 is LGHNA and CDR2 is YSLEER. This CDR3 contains 13 residues. The CDR3 coding sequence is TGCGCCAGCAGCCAAAGAGGCGATCGTGGCTACACCTTC. Amino acids: CASSQRGDRGYTF.